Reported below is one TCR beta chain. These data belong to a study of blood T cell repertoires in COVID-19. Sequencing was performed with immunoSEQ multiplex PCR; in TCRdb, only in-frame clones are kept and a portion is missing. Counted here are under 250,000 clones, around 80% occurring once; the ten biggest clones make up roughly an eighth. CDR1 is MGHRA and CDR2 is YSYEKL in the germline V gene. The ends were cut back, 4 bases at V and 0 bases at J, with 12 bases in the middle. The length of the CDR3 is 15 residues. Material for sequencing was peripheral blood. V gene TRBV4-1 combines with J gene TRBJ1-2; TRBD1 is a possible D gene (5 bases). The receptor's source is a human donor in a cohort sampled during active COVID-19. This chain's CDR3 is CASSLLGGANYGYTF. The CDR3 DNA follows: TGCGCCAGCAGCCTCTTGGGGGGGGCTAACTATGGCTACACCTTC.